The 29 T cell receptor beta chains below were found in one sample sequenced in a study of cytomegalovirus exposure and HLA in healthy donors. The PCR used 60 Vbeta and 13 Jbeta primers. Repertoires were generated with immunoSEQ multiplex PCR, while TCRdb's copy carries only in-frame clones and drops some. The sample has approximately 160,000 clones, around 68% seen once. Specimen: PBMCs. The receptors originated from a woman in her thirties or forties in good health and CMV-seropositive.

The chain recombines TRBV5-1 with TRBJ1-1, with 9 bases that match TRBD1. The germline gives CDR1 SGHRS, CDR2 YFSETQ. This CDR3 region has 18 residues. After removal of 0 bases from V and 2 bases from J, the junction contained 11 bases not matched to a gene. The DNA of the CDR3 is TGCGCCAGCAGCTTGGCCCAAGGCGGACAGGGGAAAAACACTGAAGCTTTCTTT. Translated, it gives CASSLAQGGQGKNTEAFF.

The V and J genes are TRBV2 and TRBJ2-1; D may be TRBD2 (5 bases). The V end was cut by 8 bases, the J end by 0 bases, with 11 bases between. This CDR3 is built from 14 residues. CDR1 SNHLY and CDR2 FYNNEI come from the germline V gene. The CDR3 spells CASPRTRSYNEQFF. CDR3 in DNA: TGTGCCAGCCCTAGGACTCGCTCCTACAATGAGCAGTTCTTC.

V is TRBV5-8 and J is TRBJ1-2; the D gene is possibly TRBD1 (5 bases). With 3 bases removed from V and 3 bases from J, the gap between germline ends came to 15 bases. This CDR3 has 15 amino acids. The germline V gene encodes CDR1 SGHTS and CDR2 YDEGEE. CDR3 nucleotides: TGTGCCAGCAGCTCCTACCGGACAAATGACTATGGCTACACCTTC. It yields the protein CASSSYRTNDYGYTF.

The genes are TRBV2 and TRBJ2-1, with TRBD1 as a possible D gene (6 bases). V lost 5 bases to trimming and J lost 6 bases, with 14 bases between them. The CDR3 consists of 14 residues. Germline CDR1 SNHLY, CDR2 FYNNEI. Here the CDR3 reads CASSPQGGGNEQFF. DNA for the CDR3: TGTGCCAGCAGTCCCCAAGGGGGTGGCAATGAGCAGTTCTTC.

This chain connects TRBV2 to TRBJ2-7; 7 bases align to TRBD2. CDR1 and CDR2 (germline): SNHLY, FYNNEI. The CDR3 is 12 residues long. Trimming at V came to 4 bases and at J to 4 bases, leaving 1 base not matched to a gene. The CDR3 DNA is TGTGCCAGCAGTGGGGGGGGTTACGAGCAGTACTTC. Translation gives CASSGGGYEQYF.

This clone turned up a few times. CDR3 region: CASSQRDRDETQYF. DNA for the CDR3: TGCGCCAGCAGCCAAAGGGACAGAGATGAGACCCAGTACTTC. This chain joins TRBV4-1 and TRBJ2-5; 7 bases are a match to TRBD1. V dropped 2 bases and J dropped 5; count of bases not matched to a gene: 5. The CDR3 extends over 14 amino acids. Germline V gene lookup returns CDR1 MGHRA and CDR2 YSYEKL.

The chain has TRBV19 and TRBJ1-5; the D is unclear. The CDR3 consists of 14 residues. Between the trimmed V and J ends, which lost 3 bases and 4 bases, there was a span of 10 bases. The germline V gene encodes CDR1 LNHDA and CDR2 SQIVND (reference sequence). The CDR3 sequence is CASSMVARNQPQHF. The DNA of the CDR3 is TGTGCCAGTAGTATGGTAGCCCGAAATCAGCCCCAGCATTTT.

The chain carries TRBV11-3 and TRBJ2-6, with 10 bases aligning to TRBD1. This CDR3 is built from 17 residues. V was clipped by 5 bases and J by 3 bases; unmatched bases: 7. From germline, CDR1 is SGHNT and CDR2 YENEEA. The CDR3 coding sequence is TGTGCCAGCAGCCCGGGACAGGGGAAGGATGGGGCCAACGTCCTGACTTTC. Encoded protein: CASSPGQGKDGANVLTF.

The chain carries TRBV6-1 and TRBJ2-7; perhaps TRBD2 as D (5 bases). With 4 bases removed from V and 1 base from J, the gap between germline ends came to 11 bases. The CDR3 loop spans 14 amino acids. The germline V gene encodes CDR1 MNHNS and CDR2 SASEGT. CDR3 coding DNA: TGTGCCAGCAGTGGCAGGACTGTTTCCTACGAGCAGTACTTC. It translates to CASSGRTVSYEQYF.

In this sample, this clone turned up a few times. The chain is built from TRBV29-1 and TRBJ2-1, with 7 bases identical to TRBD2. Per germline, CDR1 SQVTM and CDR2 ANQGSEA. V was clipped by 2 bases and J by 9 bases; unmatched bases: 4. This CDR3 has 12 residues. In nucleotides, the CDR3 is TGCAGCGTTGAACGGGGCGGGGGTGAGCAGTTCTTC. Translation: CSVERGGGEQFF.

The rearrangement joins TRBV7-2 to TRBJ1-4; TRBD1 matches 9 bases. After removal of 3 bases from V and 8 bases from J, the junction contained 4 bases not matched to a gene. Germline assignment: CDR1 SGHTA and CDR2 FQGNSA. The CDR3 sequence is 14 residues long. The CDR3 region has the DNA TGTGCCAGCAGCTTCGGACAGGGGAGGGAAAAACTGTTTTTT. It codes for CASSFGQGREKLFF.

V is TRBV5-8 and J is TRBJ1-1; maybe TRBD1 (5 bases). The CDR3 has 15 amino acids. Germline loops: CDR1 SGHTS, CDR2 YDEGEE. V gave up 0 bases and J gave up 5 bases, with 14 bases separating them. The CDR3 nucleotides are TGTGCCAGCAGCTTGGCCGGGGGGTTTAGAACTGAAGCTTTCTTT. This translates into CASSLAGGFRTEAFF.

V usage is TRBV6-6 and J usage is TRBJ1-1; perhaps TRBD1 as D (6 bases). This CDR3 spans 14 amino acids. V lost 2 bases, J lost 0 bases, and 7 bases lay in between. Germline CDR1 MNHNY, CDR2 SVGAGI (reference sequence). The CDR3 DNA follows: TGTGCCAGCAGTTACGGACAGATGAACACTGAAGCTTTCTTT. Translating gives CASSYGQMNTEAFF.

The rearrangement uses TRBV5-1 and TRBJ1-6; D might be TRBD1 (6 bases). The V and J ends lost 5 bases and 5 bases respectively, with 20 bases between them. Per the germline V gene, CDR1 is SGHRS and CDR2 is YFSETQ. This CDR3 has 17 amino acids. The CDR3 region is CASSFSGQRINNSPLHF. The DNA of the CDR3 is TGCGCCAGCAGTTTCTCGGGACAAAGGATTAATAATTCACCCCTCCACTTT. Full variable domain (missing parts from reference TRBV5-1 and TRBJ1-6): KAGVTQTPRYLIKTRGQQVTLSCSPISGHRSVSWYQQTPGQGLQFLFEYFSETQRNKGNFPGRFSGRQFSNSRSEMNVSTLELGDSALYLCASSFSGQRINNSPLHFGNGTRLTVT.

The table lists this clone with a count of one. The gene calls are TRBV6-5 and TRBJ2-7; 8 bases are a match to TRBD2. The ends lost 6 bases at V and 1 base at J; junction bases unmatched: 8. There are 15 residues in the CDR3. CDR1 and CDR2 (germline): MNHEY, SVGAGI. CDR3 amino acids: CASSFSGRRSYEQYF. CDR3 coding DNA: TGTGCCAGCAGCTTCAGCGGGAGAAGGTCCTACGAGCAGTACTTC.

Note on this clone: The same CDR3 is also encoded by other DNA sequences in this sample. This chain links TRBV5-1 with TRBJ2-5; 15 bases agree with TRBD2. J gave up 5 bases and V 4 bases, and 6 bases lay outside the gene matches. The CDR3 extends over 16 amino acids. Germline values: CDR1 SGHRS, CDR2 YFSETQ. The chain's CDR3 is CASSGGLAGGRETQYF. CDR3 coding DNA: TGCGCCAGCAGCGGCGGACTAGCGGGGGGGAGGGAGACCCAGTACTTC.

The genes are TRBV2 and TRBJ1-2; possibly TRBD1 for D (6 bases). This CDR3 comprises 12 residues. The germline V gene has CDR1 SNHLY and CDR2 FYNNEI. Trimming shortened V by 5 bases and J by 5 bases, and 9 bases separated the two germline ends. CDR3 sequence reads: CASSPQGYGYTF. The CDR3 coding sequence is TGTGCCAGCAGTCCACAGGGTTATGGCTACACCTTC.

The CDR3 coding sequence is TGTGCCACCAGCAGAGATTGGAGTCTAGCGGGACTCCCCCAAGAGACCCAGTACTTC. Encoded protein: CATSRDWSLAGLPQETQYF. The J gene is TRBJ2-5, the V gene TRBV15; TRBD2 matches at 9 bases. Germline trimming cut 0 bases from V and 1 base from J; bases unmatched to any gene: 12. There are 19 residues in the CDR3. Germline CDR1 and CDR2: LNHNV and YYDKDF (reference sequence). The full variable domain, completed using reference TRBV15 and TRBJ2-5, is DAMVIQNPRYQVTQFGKPVTLSCSQTLNHNVMYWYQQKSSQAPKLLFHYYDKDFNNEADTPDNFQSRRPNTSFCFLDIRSPGLGDTAMYLCATSRDWSLAGLPQETQYFGPGTRLLVL.

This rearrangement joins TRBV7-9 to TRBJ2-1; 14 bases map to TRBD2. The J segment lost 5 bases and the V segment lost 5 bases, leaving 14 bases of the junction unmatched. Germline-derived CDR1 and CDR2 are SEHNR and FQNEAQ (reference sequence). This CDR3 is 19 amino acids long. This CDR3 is CASSPGGLAGATLHNEQFF. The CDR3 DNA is TGTGCCAGCAGCCCAGGGGGACTAGCGGGGGCCACACTCCACAATGAGCAGTTCTTC.

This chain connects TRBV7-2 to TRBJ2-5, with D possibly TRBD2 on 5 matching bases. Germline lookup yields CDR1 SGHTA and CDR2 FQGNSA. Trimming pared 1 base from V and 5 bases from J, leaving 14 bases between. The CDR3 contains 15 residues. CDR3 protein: CASSLVASSRETQYF. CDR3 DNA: TGTGCCAGCAGCTTAGTGGCTAGCAGCAGGGAGACCCAGTACTTC.

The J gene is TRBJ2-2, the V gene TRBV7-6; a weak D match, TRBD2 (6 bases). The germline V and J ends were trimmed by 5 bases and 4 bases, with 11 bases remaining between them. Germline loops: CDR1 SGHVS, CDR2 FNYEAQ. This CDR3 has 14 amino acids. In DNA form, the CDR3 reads TGTGCCAGCAGCCCGACTAGTGGCACCGGGGAGCTGTTTTTT. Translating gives CASSPTSGTGELFF.

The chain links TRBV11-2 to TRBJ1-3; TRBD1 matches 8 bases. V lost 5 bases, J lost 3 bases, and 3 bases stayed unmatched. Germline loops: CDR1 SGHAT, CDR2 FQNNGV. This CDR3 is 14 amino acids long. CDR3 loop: CASSPDRGGNTIYF. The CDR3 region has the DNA TGTGCCAGCAGCCCAGACAGGGGTGGAAACACCATATATTTT.

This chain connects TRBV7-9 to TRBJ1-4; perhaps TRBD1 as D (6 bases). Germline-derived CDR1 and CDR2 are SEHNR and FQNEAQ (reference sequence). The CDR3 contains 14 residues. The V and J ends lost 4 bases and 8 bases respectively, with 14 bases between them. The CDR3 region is CASSSWEGEEKLFF. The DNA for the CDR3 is TGTGCCAGCAGCTCCTGGGAGGGGGAGGAAAAACTGTTTTTT.

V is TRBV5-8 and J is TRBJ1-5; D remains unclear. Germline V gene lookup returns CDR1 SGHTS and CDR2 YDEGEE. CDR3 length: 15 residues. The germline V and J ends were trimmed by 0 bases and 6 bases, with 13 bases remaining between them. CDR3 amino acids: CASSLVAGGSQPQHF. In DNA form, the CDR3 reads TGTGCCAGCAGCTTGGTCGCGGGAGGAAGTCAGCCCCAGCATTTT.

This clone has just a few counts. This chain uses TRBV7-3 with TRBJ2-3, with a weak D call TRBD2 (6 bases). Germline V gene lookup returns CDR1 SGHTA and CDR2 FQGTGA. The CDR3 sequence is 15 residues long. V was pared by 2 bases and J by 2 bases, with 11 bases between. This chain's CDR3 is CASSLGLAITDTQYF. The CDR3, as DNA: TGTGCCAGCAGCTTAGGTCTAGCGATCACAGATACGCAGTATTTT.

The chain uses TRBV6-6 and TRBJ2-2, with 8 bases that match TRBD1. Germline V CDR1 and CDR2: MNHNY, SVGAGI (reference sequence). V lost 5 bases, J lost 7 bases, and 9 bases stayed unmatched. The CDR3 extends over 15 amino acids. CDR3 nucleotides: TGTGCCAGCAGTCCGCCGACAGGGGATGGCGGGGAGCTGTTTTTT. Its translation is CASSPPTGDGGELFF.

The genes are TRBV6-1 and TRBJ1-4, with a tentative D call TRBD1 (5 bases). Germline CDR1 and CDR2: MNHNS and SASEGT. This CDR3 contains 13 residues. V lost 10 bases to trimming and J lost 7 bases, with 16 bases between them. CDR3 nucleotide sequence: TGTGCCACCATAAGGGGTGTAGGTGAAAAACTGTTTTTT. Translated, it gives CATIRGVGEKLFF.

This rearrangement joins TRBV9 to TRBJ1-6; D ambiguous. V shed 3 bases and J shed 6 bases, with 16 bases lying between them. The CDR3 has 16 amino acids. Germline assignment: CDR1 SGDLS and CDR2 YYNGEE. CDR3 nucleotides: TGTGCCAGCAGCGCCCAGGTTGCCGTGGGTAATTCACCCCTCCACTTT. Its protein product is CASSAQVAVGNSPLHF.

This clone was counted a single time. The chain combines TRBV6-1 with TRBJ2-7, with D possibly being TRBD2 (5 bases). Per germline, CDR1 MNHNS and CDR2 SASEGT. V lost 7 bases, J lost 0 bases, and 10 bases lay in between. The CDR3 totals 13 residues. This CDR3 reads CASTRRDSYEQYF. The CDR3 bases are TGTGCCAGCACCCGTCGGGACTCCTACGAGCAGTACTTC.